Presented here are 26 T cell receptor beta chains from one specimen sequenced in a study of T cell changes during pregnancy in multiple sclerosis. Using immunoSEQ multiplex PCR, the repertoire was profiled, and TCRdb retains in-frame clones only, with some absent. The table lists around 20,000 clones, just under 85% of them singletons. Sequencing was performed on CD8+ T cells from peripheral blood mononuclear cells, taken in the first trimester of pregnancy. Receptor source: a female donor in good health, enrolled as a control in a pregnancy study.

The chain couples TRBV6-6 to TRBJ2-2; 12 positions agree with TRBD2. CDR1 is MNHNY, CDR2 SVGAGI, per germline (reference sequence). Trimming removed 6 bases from V and 6 bases from J; junction bases left unmatched: 8. The CDR3 loop spans 16 amino acids. The CDR3 DNA reads as TGTGCCAGCAGCCCCCGACTAGCGGGAGCTCCCGGGGAGCTGTTTTTT. As protein: CASSPRLAGAPGELFF.

The chain carries TRBV5-6 and TRBJ1-5, with a tentative D call TRBD1 (5 bases). Per the germline V gene, CDR1 is SGHDT and CDR2 is YYEEEE. Trimming removed 1 base from V and 4 bases from J, with 9 bases in between. CDR3 length: 14 amino acids. CDR3 in amino acids: CASSLRGGNQPQHF. In DNA form, the CDR3 reads TGTGCCAGCAGCTTGCGGGGGGGGAATCAGCCCCAGCATTTT.

The chain joins TRBV7-6 to TRBJ2-3, with 8 bases that match TRBD1. Per germline, CDR1 SGHVS and CDR2 FNYEAQ. The CDR3 runs to 16 residues. With V trimmed by 2 bases and J by 9 bases, 13 bases remained unmatched. The CDR3 nucleotides are TGTGCCAGCAGCTTATTCGACAGGGGCGCGAGTAGGACGCAGTATTTT. Protein: CASSLFDRGASRTQYF.

The gene calls are TRBV4-3 and TRBJ2-1; D is perhaps TRBD1 (7 bases). The V and J ends lost 0 bases and 6 bases respectively, with 18 bases between them. Per germline, CDR1 LGHNA and CDR2 YSLEER. There are 17 residues in the CDR3. The CDR3 DNA follows: TGCGCCAGCAGCCAAGATAACGGGGCAGGGGGGACCAATGAGCAGTTCTTC. Translating gives CASSQDNGAGGTNEQFF.

The chain employs TRBV5-1 and TRBJ2-2, with 9 bases matching TRBD2. V lost 3 bases, J lost 2 bases, and 5 bases stayed unmatched. The CDR3 totals 16 residues. Germline loops: CDR1 SGHRS, CDR2 YFSETQ. The CDR3 coding sequence is TGCGCCAGCAGCTGGGGGACTAGCTTTAACACCGGGGAGCTGTTTTTT. Translating gives CASSWGTSFNTGELFF.

The V gene is TRBV30, the J gene TRBJ2-7; TRBD1 matches 8 bases. CDR1 and CDR2 from the germline V gene are GTSNPN and SVGIG (reference sequence). The CDR3 is 13 residues long. V was clipped by 3 bases and J by 6 bases; unmatched bases: 7. The DNA for the CDR3 is TGTGCCTGGAGCCCTACAGGGGGGAGCGAGCAGTACTTC. Its protein product is CAWSPTGGSEQYF.

This chain links TRBV6-4 with TRBJ2-3; D not resolved. The V and J ends lost 4 bases and 1 base respectively, with 9 bases between them. This CDR3 has 14 amino acids. Germline V gives CDR1 MRHNA, CDR2 SNTAGT. The CDR3 region has the DNA TGTGCCAGCAGTGCCTCTCCGGGCACAGATACGCAGTATTTT. Amino acids: CASSASPGTDTQYF.

This clone was found a few times. The chain carries TRBV9 and TRBJ2-7; tentatively, D is TRBD2 (6 bases). With 0 bases removed from V and 7 bases from J, the gap between germline ends came to 14 bases. The CDR3 consists of 14 residues. In germline, CDR1 is SGDLS, CDR2 YYNGEE. The CDR3 here is CASSVDRSAGEQYF. The DNA for the CDR3 is TGTGCCAGCAGCGTAGATAGGTCCGCGGGGGAGCAGTACTTC.

The chain joins TRBV6-5 to TRBJ1-1; TRBD1 is a possible D gene (5 bases). Germline CDR1 and CDR2: MNHEY and SVGAGI. The ends were cut back, 6 bases at V and 4 bases at J, with 18 bases in the middle. There are 15 residues in the CDR3. The CDR3 sequence: CASRVAPGGSTEAFF. The CDR3 DNA is TGTGCCAGCAGGGTCGCCCCGGGGGGGAGCACTGAAGCTTTCTTT.

This rearrangement joins TRBV5-4 to TRBJ2-1; D is unresolved. Germline V gene lookup returns CDR1 SGHNT and CDR2 YYREEE (reference sequence). CDR3 length: 13 residues. The germline V and J ends were trimmed by 2 bases and 7 bases, with 10 bases remaining between them. DNA for the CDR3: TGTGCCAGCAGCTTTGTTGGTCAGAATGAGCAGTTCTTC. Protein: CASSFVGQNEQFF.

The rearrangement joins TRBV11-2 to TRBJ2-1; weak D call: TRBD1 (5 bases). CDR1 SGHAT and CDR2 FQNNGV come from the germline V gene. The CDR3 loop spans 12 amino acids. Trimming cost V 6 bases and J 9 bases, with 12 bases left between them. Here the CDR3 reads CASRHQGTEQFF. CDR3 coding DNA: TGTGCCAGCAGACACCAGGGCACTGAGCAGTTCTTC.

This sequence joins TRBV7-3 and TRBJ2-7; D remains ambiguous. Trimming shortened V by 5 bases and J by 3 bases, and 5 bases separated the two germline ends. The CDR3 totals 11 residues. Germline loops: CDR1 SGHTA, CDR2 FQGTGA. The CDR3 sequence: CASSLFYEQYF. The CDR3 DNA reads TGTGCCAGCAGCCTCTTCTACGAGCAGTACTTC.

The chain employs TRBV5-4 and TRBJ1-2, with D tentatively TRBD1 (6 bases). This CDR3 is built from 14 residues. V dropped 4 bases and J dropped 2 bases, with 12 bases sitting between them. Germline V gives CDR1 SGHNT, CDR2 YYREEE (reference sequence). CDR3 nucleotides: TGTGCCAGCAGCGTGCCAGGGGCCAACTATGGCTACACCTTC. This translates into CASSVPGANYGYTF. Looking up the rest from reference TRBV5-4 and TRBJ1-2 gives the full variable domain: ETGVTQSPTHLIKTRGQQVTLRCSSQSGHNTVSWYQQALGQGPQFIFQYYREEENGRGNFPPRFSGLQFPNYSSELNVNALELDDSALYLCASSVPGANYGYTFGSGTRLTVV.

The rearrangement uses TRBV28 and TRBJ2-7; 7 bases map to TRBD1. This CDR3 has 14 amino acids. V lost 2 bases and J lost 2; bases outside the gene matches: 3. Looked up from germline, CDR1 is MDHEN and CDR2 is SYDVKM. The DNA for the CDR3 is TGTGCCAGCAGTTTAAGGGACAGAACCTACGAGCAGTACTTC. Its translation is CASSLRDRTYEQYF.

The genes are TRBV11-2 and TRBJ2-7; 7 bases match TRBD1. The trim removed 2 bases at V and 3 bases at J, leaving 4 bases unmatched. The CDR3 loop spans 14 amino acids. From germline, CDR1 is SGHAT and CDR2 FQNNGV. Here the CDR3 reads CASSLTPGGYEQYF. The CDR3 bases are TGTGCCAGCAGCTTAACCCCAGGGGGCTACGAGCAGTACTTC.

There are a few counts of this clone. The V gene is TRBV6-1, the J gene TRBJ1-4, with D perhaps matching TRBD1 (5 bases). Trimming cost V 0 bases and J 4 bases, with 9 bases left between them. Looked up from germline, CDR1 is MNHNS and CDR2 is SASEGT. The CDR3 spans 15 residues. The CDR3 nucleotides read TGTGCCAGCAGTGAAGCGATGGGGGGTAATGAAAAACTGTTTTTT. This codes for CASSEAMGGNEKLFF.

The V and J genes are TRBV30 and TRBJ2-7, with a tentative D call TRBD2 (6 bases). The V end was cut by 3 bases, the J end by 6 bases, with 15 bases between. CDR1 is GTSNPN and CDR2 is SVGIG in the germline V gene (reference sequence). There are 13 residues in the CDR3. CDR3 amino acids: CAWSGGRGGEQYF. DNA for the CDR3: TGTGCCTGGAGCGGGGGACGTGGCGGCGAGCAGTACTTC.

CDR3: CASSETTGGRDTIYF. CDR3 sequence (DNA): TGTGCCAGCAGCGAGACGACAGGGGGGCGAGACACCATATATTTT. V gene TRBV9 combines with J gene TRBJ1-3; 9 positions agree with TRBD1. J lost 8 bases, V lost 3 bases, and 9 bases had no gene match. The length of the CDR3 is 15 residues. Per the germline V gene, CDR1 is SGDLS and CDR2 is YYNGEE.

This sequence joins TRBV27 and TRBJ2-3; D not certain. This CDR3 region has 15 residues. Germline-derived CDR1 and CDR2 are MNHEY and SMNVEV (reference sequence). V was shortened by 0 bases and J by 5 bases, with 12 bases between the two germline ends. CDR3 sequence: CASSLSGSPGDTQYF. Here the CDR3 DNA reads TGTGCCAGCAGTTTATCCGGGTCCCCGGGAGATACGCAGTATTTT.

The J gene is TRBJ2-5, the V gene TRBV4-1, with D possibly matching TRBD2 (7 bases). Germline V CDR1 and CDR2: MGHRA, YSYEKL. This CDR3 comprises 15 residues. V lost 5 bases and J 5 bases, leaving 18 bases between the germline ends. DNA of the CDR3: TGCGCCAGCAGCTTATTGGGGGGGCCCCTGGAGACCCAGTACTTC. This translates into CASSLLGGPLETQYF.

The V and J genes are TRBV7-8 and TRBJ2-7; weak D call: TRBD2 (5 bases). V lost 1 base and J lost 1, with 17 bases in between. This CDR3 has 17 residues. Germline V CDR1 and CDR2: SGHVS, FQNEAQ. CDR3 region: CASSLVGQAGGSYEQYF. Written as DNA, the CDR3 is TGTGCCAGCAGCTTAGTCGGCCAGGCAGGAGGATCCTACGAGCAGTACTTC. The full variable domain, its missing parts supplied by reference TRBV7-8 and TRBJ2-7, is GAGVSQSPRYKVAKRGQDVALRCDPISGHVSLFWYQQALGQGPEFLTYFQNEAQLDKSGLPSDRFFAERPEGSVSTLKIQRTQQEDSAVYLCASSLVGQAGGSYEQYFGPGTRLTVT.

CDR3 amino acids: CASSLADREPGNTIYF. The DNA of the CDR3 is TGTGCCAGCAGCTTAGCAGACAGGGAGCCTGGAAACACCATATATTTT. The J gene is TRBJ1-3, the V gene TRBV7-9, with 7 bases matching TRBD1. V shed 0 bases, J shed 2 bases, and the junction held 4 bases outside the gene matches. The CDR3 extends over 16 amino acids. From germline, CDR1 is SEHNR and CDR2 FQNEAQ (reference sequence).

The chain carries TRBV13 and TRBJ2-3; no clear D. Trimming took off 5 bases at V and 2 bases at J, with 8 bases between the two ends. The CDR3 has 13 amino acids. Germline V gene lookup returns CDR1 PRHDT and CDR2 FYEKMQ (reference sequence). The CDR3 here is CASSPQVTDTQYF. DNA for the CDR3: TGTGCCAGCAGCCCACAAGTCACAGATACGCAGTATTTT.

The V and J genes are TRBV28 and TRBJ1-1; the match to TRBD1 covers 8 bases. With 6 bases clipped from V and 4 bases from J, the junction kept 7 bases outside the gene matches. The CDR3 loop spans 14 amino acids. The germline gives CDR1 MDHEN, CDR2 SYDVKM. The DNA for the CDR3 is TGTGCCAGCAGCCTTGACAGGGGAGGCACTGAAGCTTTCTTT. Translation: CASSLDRGGTEAFF.

The chain joins TRBV2 to TRBJ1-1; a possible D gene is TRBD1 (5 bases). The length of the CDR3 is 13 residues. Germline lookup yields CDR1 SNHLY and CDR2 FYNNEI. Trimming removed 2 bases at V and 8 bases at J, with 12 bases between. The CDR3 here is CASSEQGSLEAFF. CDR3 DNA sequence: TGTGCCAGCAGTGAACAGGGATCACTCGAAGCTTTCTTT.

V and J are TRBV30 and TRBJ2-2; D ambiguous. Germline V gene data show CDR1 as GTSNPN and CDR2 as SVGIG (reference sequence). The CDR3 is 13 amino acids. The V end lost 1 base, the J end lost 7 bases, and 10 bases lay between the germline ends. The CDR3, as DNA: TGTGCCTGGAGTGGATCTGAGATCGGGGAGCTGTTTTTT. Protein product: CAWSGSEIGELFF.